These 2 T cell receptor beta chains came from one sample sequenced in a study of control samples from healthy donors and cancer patients. TCRdb's copy holds only in-frame clones and misses some; the assay was immunoSEQ multiplex PCR. This table has some 130,000 clones, over 80% appearing once. The sequencing input was blood. The receptors shown here come from a woman between 50 and 59 years old in good health.

V is TRBV5-8 and J is TRBJ2-5; the match to TRBD2 covers 13 bases. Germline loops: CDR1 SGHTS, CDR2 YDEGEE. The length of the CDR3 is 17 residues. The V gene end was trimmed by 4 bases and the J gene end by 4 bases; junction bases not matched to a gene: 10. CDR3 in DNA: TGTGCCAGCAGCAAGGGGACTAGCGGGAATCGAGGAGAGACCCAGTACTTC. This codes for CASSKGTSGNRGETQYF.

V usage is TRBV28 and J usage is TRBJ1-4, with TRBD1 matching 7 bases. The CDR3 length is 15 residues. The V gene end was trimmed by 6 bases and the J gene end by 4 bases; junction bases not matched to a gene: 8. CDR1 and CDR2 from the germline V gene are MDHEN and SYDVKM. The CDR3 is CASRATGLVNEKLFF. CDR3 DNA: TGTGCCAGCAGAGCGACAGGGCTGGTTAATGAAAAACTGTTTTTT.